This entry lists 23 T cell receptor beta chains sequenced from one sample in a study of neoadjuvant nivolumab and ipilimumab in lung cancer. Produced via immunoSEQ multiplex PCR; TCRdb's table is partial and in-frame only. The data hold some 43,000 clones, with roughly 89% observed a single time. The material was blood, obtained before neoadjuvant nivolumab, alone or with ipilimumab. Every receptor here comes from an adult with non-small cell lung cancer. Some clones in this sample may be carry-over from other donors' samples.

This sequence joins TRBV29-1 and TRBJ2-3; D not certain. The V gene lost 2 bases and the J gene lost 6 bases, with 6 bases spanning the gap. The CDR3 runs 11 residues. Germline assignment: CDR1 SQVTM and CDR2 ANQGSEA. This chain's CDR3 is CSVENLDTQYF. In DNA form, the CDR3 reads TGCAGCGTTGAAAATTTGGATACGCAGTATTTT.

The chain recombines TRBV6-4 with TRBJ2-6; D is perhaps TRBD1 (6 bases). Germline CDR1 MRHNA, CDR2 SNTAGT. CDR3 length: 15 residues. V dropped 6 bases and J dropped 0 bases, with 9 bases sitting between them. CDR3 sequence reads: CASSDRNSGANVLTF. Written as DNA, the CDR3 is TGTGCCAGCAGCGACAGGAACTCTGGGGCCAACGTCCTGACTTTC.

The rearrangement joins TRBV18 to TRBJ2-6, with 9 positions matching TRBD1. CDR3 size: 15 residues. Germline V gene data show CDR1 as KGHSH and CDR2 as LQKENI. Trimming at V came to 4 bases and at J to 2 bases, leaving 0 bases not matched to a gene. CDR3 protein: CASSRTGAGANVLTF. For the CDR3, the DNA is TGTGCCAGCTCACGGACAGGGGCTGGGGCCAACGTCCTGACTTTC.

This clone was detected a few times. The chain has TRBV7-9 and TRBJ2-1, with 7 bases identical to TRBD2. Germline CDR1 reads SEHNR; CDR2 reads FQNEAQ (reference sequence). With 3 bases clipped from V and 7 bases from J, the junction kept 6 bases outside the gene matches. CDR3 length: 14 residues. CDR3 nucleotide sequence: TGTGCCAGCAGCTTCGGCGGGAGCGGGAATGAGCAGTTCTTC. Its protein is CASSFGGSGNEQFF.

This clone was counted a few times. The chain joins TRBV18 to TRBJ2-7; D could derive from TRBD1 or TRBD2 (5 bases each). The CDR3 sequence is 14 residues long. V lost 3 bases to trimming and J lost 0 bases, with 9 bases between them. Germline V gene sequence: CDR1 KGHSH, CDR2 LQKENI. The CDR3 reads CASSPRDGSYEQYF. CDR3 DNA sequence: TGTGCCAGCTCACCCCGGGACGGCTCCTACGAGCAGTACTTC.

Points on this clone: The junction shows a germline mismatch at one end, possibly a read error. The chain joins TRBV7-7 to TRBJ2-3; possibly TRBD2 for D (5 bases). The CDR3 is 13 residues long. Germline CDR1 reads SSHAT; CDR2 reads FNYEAQ (reference sequence). Written as DNA, the CDR3 is TGTGCTAGCAGCTTAGCGTCGGCAGATACGCAGTATTTT. Its protein product is CASSLASADTQYF. Complete variable domain (other parts from reference TRBV7-7 and TRBJ2-3): GAGVSQSPRYKVTKRGQDVTLRCDPISSHATLYWYQQALGQGPEFLTYFNYEAQPDKSGLPSDRFSAERPEGSISTLTIQRTEQRDSAMYRCASSLASADTQYFGPGTRLTVL.

The rearrangement uses TRBV29-1 and TRBJ1-1; 7 bases agree with TRBD1. The CDR3 totals 16 residues. Germline V gene data show CDR1 as SQVTM and CDR2 as ANQGSEA. Unmatched junction bases numbered 17, after V lost 6 bases and J lost 4 bases. The CDR3 nucleotides read TGCAGCGTGGTGGGACAGCCCGCCTCCCCGGCCACTGAAGCTTTCTTT. This codes for CSVVGQPASPATEAFF.

The chain couples TRBV7-2 to TRBJ2-1; D might be TRBD1 or TRBD2, each matching 5 bases. Looked up from germline, CDR1 is SGHTA and CDR2 is FQGNSA. The CDR3 totals 15 residues. Trimming left V 3 bases short and J 11 bases short, with 20 bases between. The CDR3 nucleotides read TGTGCCAGCAGCTTGGATCATGGGACCAGACGACAGCAGTTCTTC. This codes for CASSLDHGTRRQQFF.

The chain couples TRBV2 to TRBJ2-5; D is ambiguous. The CDR3 spans 13 residues. In germline, CDR1 is SNHLY, CDR2 FYNNEI. Trimming removed 7 bases at V and 2 bases at J, with 11 bases between. Here the CDR3 reads CASIWTVQETQYF. Written as DNA, the CDR3 is TGTGCCAGCATTTGGACGGTTCAAGAGACCCAGTACTTC.

The V and J genes are TRBV7-9 and TRBJ2-1, with TRBD2 matching 8 bases. The CDR3 has 17 amino acids. The germline V gene has CDR1 SEHNR and CDR2 FQNEAQ (reference sequence). Trimming removed 3 bases from V and 4 bases from J; junction bases left unmatched: 11. The CDR3 nucleotides read TGTGCCAGCAGCTTGGACGCGGGGAGCGGGGGTTACAATGAGCAGTTCTTC. Translation gives CASSLDAGSGGYNEQFF.

The V and J genes are TRBV6-5 and TRBJ1-2; no reliable D call. V lost 0 bases to trimming and J lost 8 bases, with 10 bases between them. The CDR3 sequence is 13 residues long. In germline, CDR1 is MNHEY, CDR2 SVGAGI. The CDR3 DNA follows: TGTGCCAGCAGTTACTCGGGCCAGGAAGGCTACACCTTC. This translates into CASSYSGQEGYTF.

This sequence joins TRBV27 and TRBJ1-1, with a weak D call TRBD1 (6 bases). Per the germline V gene, CDR1 is MNHEY and CDR2 is SMNVEV (reference sequence). V lost 5 bases, J lost 3 bases, and 13 bases lay in between. This CDR3 region has 14 residues. CDR3 amino acids: CASSPPTGHTEAFF. The CDR3 DNA reads TGTGCCAGCAGTCCACCTACAGGGCACACTGAAGCTTTCTTT.

The rearrangement uses TRBV6-5 and TRBJ1-2; TRBD1 aligns across 11 bases. The CDR3 consists of 14 residues. Germline values: CDR1 MNHEY, CDR2 SVGAGI. With 6 bases clipped from V and 8 bases from J, the junction kept 8 bases outside the gene matches. CDR3: CASRSGQGERGYTF. In nucleotides, the CDR3 is TGTGCCAGCAGATCGGGACAGGGGGAAAGGGGCTACACCTTC.

The J gene is TRBJ2-7, the V gene TRBV7-9; D uncertain. The CDR3 loop spans 13 amino acids. CDR1 and CDR2 from the germline V gene are SEHNR and FQNEAQ (reference sequence). V was cut by 1 base and J by 7 bases, with 11 bases left in between. The CDR3 bases are TGTGCCAGCAGCTTAGGGAGCCCGAGGGAGCAGTACTTC. It is translated as CASSLGSPREQYF. Drawing the rest from reference TRBV7-9 and TRBJ2-7, the complete variable domain is DTGVSQNPRHKITKRGQNVTFRCDPISEHNRLYWYRQTLGQGPEFLTYFQNEAQLEKSRLLSDRFSAERPKGSFSTLEIQRTEQGDSAMYLCASSLGSPREQYFGPGTRLTVT.

The V gene is TRBV7-9, the J gene TRBJ1-3, with a possible D match to TRBD1 (5 bases). Germline V gene data show CDR1 as SEHNR and CDR2 as FQNEAQ (reference sequence). Trimming removed 5 bases at V and 0 bases at J, with 8 bases between. The CDR3 has 14 amino acids. This CDR3 reads CASSHDSSGNTIYF. The CDR3 DNA follows: TGTGCCAGCAGCCACGACAGCTCTGGAAACACCATATATTTT.

In DNA, the CDR3 is TGTGCCAGCAGCTTAACGGGACTAGCCCTAGATACGCAGTATTTT. Translation: CASSLTGLALDTQYF. The genes are TRBV7-3 and TRBJ2-3; 9 bases map to TRBD2. This CDR3 is 15 amino acids long. The V gene end was trimmed by 0 bases and the J gene end by 5 bases; junction bases not matched to a gene: 3. CDR1 and CDR2 from the germline V gene are SGHTA and FQGTGA. The full variable domain, rest sourced from reference TRBV7-3 and TRBJ2-3, is GAGVSQTPSNKVTEKGKYVELRCDPISGHTALYWYRQSLGQGPEFLIYFQGTGAADDSGLPNDRFFAVRPEGSVSTLKIQRTERGDSAVYLCASSLTGLALDTQYFGPGTRLTVL.

This chain uses TRBV5-4 with TRBJ2-1; perhaps TRBD2 as D (6 bases). The V end was cut by 1 base, the J end by 5 bases, with 10 bases between. There are 14 residues in the CDR3. Germline assignment: CDR1 SGHNT and CDR2 YYREEE (reference sequence). The CDR3 region is CASSLRRENNEQFF. DNA for the CDR3: TGTGCCAGCAGCTTGAGACGGGAGAACAATGAGCAGTTCTTC.

V and J are TRBV5-1 and TRBJ2-1, with no clear D. The CDR3 is made up of 13 amino acids. Per the germline V gene, CDR1 is SGHRS and CDR2 is YFSETQ. V was shortened by 0 bases and J by 6 bases, with 7 bases between the two germline ends. CDR3 DNA sequence: TGCGCCAGCAGCTTGGGAGCCCTCAATGAGCAGTTCTTC. Translation gives CASSLGALNEQFF.

This chain links TRBV25-1 with TRBJ1-2, with D hard to call. Germline V CDR1 and CDR2: MGHDK, SYGVNS. The CDR3 contains 13 residues. V dropped 2 bases and J dropped 8 bases, with 12 bases sitting between them. CDR3 region: CASSEPHQGGYTF. DNA for the CDR3: TGTGCCAGCAGTGAACCCCATCAAGGAGGCTACACCTTC.

The table lists this clone with a count of one. The CDR3 coding sequence is TGTGCCAGCAGTCTACAGGGGTACGAGCAGTACTTC. Translation: CASSLQGYEQYF. This chain joins TRBV2 and TRBJ2-7; 7 bases map to TRBD1. This CDR3 has 12 residues. V shed 5 bases and J 4 bases; nucleotides not matched to a gene: 2. CDR1 and CDR2 from the germline V gene are SNHLY and FYNNEI. The full variable domain, its missing parts supplied by reference TRBV2 and TRBJ2-7, is EPEVTQTPSHQVTQMGQEVILRCVPISNHLYFYWYRQILGQKVEFLVSFYNNEISEKSEIFDDQFSVERPDGSNFTLKIRSTKLEDSAMYFCASSLQGYEQYFGPGTRLTVT.

The CDR3 bases are TGCGCCAGCGCCCCCCTAGGGAAGAATGAAAAACTGTTTTTT. Translated: CASAPLGKNEKLFF. This rearrangement joins TRBV5-1 to TRBJ1-4, with D uncertain. Germline V gene data show CDR1 as SGHRS and CDR2 as YFSETQ. The CDR3 runs 14 residues. Trimming cost V 7 bases and J 5 bases, with 15 bases left between them.

This chain connects TRBV5-1 to TRBJ2-1; D gene unclear. Germline CDR1 SGHRS, CDR2 YFSETQ. The CDR3 runs 13 residues. V shed 2 bases and J shed 7 bases, with 10 bases lying between them. The CDR3 nucleotides read TGCGCCAGCAGCTTCAGTAACGGTAATGAGCAGTTCTTC. Residues: CASSFSNGNEQFF.

For the CDR3, the DNA is TGTGCCAGCAGCGTAGGTGCCTTAGGATATGGCTACACCTTC. It yields the protein CASSVGALGYGYTF. The chain carries TRBV9 and TRBJ1-2; D is ambiguous. Germline CDR1 SGDLS, CDR2 YYNGEE. Between the trimmed V and J ends, which lost 0 bases and 5 bases, there was a span of 11 bases. CDR3 length: 14 residues.